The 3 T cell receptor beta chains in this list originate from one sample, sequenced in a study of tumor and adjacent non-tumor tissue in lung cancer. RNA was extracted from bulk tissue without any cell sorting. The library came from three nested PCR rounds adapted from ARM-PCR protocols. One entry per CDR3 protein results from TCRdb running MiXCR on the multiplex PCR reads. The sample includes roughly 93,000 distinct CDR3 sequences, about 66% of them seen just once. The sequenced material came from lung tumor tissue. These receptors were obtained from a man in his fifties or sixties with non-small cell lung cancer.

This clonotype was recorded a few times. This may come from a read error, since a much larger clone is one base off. CDR3 residues: CASSQRESQETQYF. The CDR3 bases are TGTGCCAGCAGCCAGCGGGAGTCTCAAGAGACCCAGTACTTC. The chain is built from TRBV4-2 and TRBJ2-5; 7 positions agree with TRBD2. V gave up 3 bases and J gave up 2 bases; unmatched junction bases: 3. The germline V gene encodes CDR1 LGHNA and CDR2 YNFKEQ. The CDR3 has 14 residues.

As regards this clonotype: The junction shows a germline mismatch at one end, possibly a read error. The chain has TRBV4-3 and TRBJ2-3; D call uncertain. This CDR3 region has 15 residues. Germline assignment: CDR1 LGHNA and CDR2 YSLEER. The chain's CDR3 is CARSQGLAWADMQYF. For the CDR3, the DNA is TGCGCCAGAAGCCAAGGATTGGCTTGGGCAGATATGCAGTATTTT.

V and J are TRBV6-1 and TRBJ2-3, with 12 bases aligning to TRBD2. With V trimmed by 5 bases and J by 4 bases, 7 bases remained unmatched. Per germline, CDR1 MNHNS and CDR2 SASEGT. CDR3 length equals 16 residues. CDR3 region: CASSIGLAGYADTQYF. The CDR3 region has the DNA TGTGCCAGCAGTATTGGACTAGCGGGGTATGCAGATACGCAGTATTTT.